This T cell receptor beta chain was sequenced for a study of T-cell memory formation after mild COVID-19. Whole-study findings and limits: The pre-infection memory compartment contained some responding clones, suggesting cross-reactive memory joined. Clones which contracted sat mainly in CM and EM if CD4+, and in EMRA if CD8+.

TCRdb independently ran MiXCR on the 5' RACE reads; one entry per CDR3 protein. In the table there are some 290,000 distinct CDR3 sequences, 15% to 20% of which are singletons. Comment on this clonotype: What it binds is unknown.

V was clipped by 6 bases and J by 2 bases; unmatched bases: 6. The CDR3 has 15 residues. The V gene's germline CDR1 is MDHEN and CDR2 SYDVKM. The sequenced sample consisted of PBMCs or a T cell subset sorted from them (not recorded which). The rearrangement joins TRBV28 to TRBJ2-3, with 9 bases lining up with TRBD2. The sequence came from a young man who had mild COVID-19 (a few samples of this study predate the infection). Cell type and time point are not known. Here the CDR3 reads CASRVGGGATDTQYF. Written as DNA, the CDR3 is TGTGCCAGCAGAGTTGGCGGGGGGGCCACAGATACGCAGTATTTT.